The rows below give T cell receptor beta chains drawn from one sample of a study of cytomegalovirus exposure and HLA in healthy donors. The method was immunoSEQ multiplex PCR; TCRdb's version includes in-frame clones alone and lacks a portion of them. The sample holds about 200,000 clones, roughly 68% seen once. Sequenced sample: PBMCs. These receptors came from a woman in her 30s in good health and CMV-seronegative. Both conserved end residues are part of each CDR3. D genes are given only for firm matches. Some rows mark clone size as missing; the rest say once, few, many or name a class of expanded clone.

clone_size: few
v_call: TRBV5-4
d_call: TRBD2
j_call: TRBJ2-1
cdr3_nt: TGTGCCAGCAGCTGGGGACTAGCGGGGTCAGGGCCTAATGAGCAGTTCTTC
cdr3_aa: CASSWGLAGSGPNEQFF

clone_size: few
v_call: TRBV9
d_call: -
j_call: TRBJ2-3
cdr3_nt: TGTGCCAGCACCCTTCACGGGGTTATGACAGATACGCAGTATTTT
cdr3_aa: CASTLHGVMTDTQYF

clone_size: -
v_call: TRBV11-2
d_call: -
j_call: TRBJ2-1
cdr3_nt: TGTGCCAGCAGCTTTTTGGAGGGTTTTTACAATGAGCAGTTCTTC
cdr3_aa: CASSFLEGFYNEQFF

clone_size: -
v_call: TRBV9
d_call: -
j_call: TRBJ2-1
cdr3_nt: TGTGCCAGCAGCGACCCAAGGATGCGGAATGAGCAGTTCTTC
cdr3_aa: CASSDPRMRNEQFF

clone_size: -
v_call: TRBV18
d_call: -
j_call: TRBJ1-2
cdr3_nt: TGTGCCAGCTCACCATTAGGGACGGGAGGGGACTATGGCTACACCTTC
cdr3_aa: CASSPLGTGGDYGYTF

clone_size: -
v_call: TRBV6-1
d_call: TRBD1
j_call: TRBJ1-3
cdr3_nt: TGTGCCAGCAGTGCCCCGGGACAGGGGACCTCTGGAAACACCATATATTTT
cdr3_aa: CASSAPGQGTSGNTIYF

clone_size: few
v_call: TRBV29-1
d_call: -
j_call: TRBJ2-5
cdr3_nt: TGCAGCGTGCGTAGCAGGGCTGAAGAGACCCAGTACTTC
cdr3_aa: CSVRSRAEETQYF

clone_size: -
v_call: TRBV5-8
d_call: -
j_call: TRBJ2-5
cdr3_nt: TGTGCCAGCAGCTTAGAGCCGGACCAAGAGACCCAGTACTTC
cdr3_aa: CASSLEPDQETQYF

clone_size: many
v_call: TRBV10-3
d_call: -
j_call: TRBJ1-4
cdr3_nt: TGTGCCATCAGTGACCCAGGGCTTGATGAAAAACTGTTTTTT
cdr3_aa: CAISDPGLDEKLFF

clone_size: -
v_call: TRBV18
d_call: -
j_call: TRBJ1-3
cdr3_nt: TGTGCCAGCTCACCATTTGACTCCCCCTCTGGAAACACCATATATTTT
cdr3_aa: CASSPFDSPSGNTIYF

clone_size: -
v_call: TRBV15
d_call: -
j_call: TRBJ2-3
cdr3_nt: TGTGCCACCCAAGAGCAGGAGGGGGCACAAGAAGATACGCAGTATTTT
cdr3_aa: CATQEQEGAQEDTQYF

clone_size: few
v_call: TRBV7-6
d_call: TRBD1
j_call: TRBJ1-1
cdr3_nt: TGTGCCAGCAGCTTATCGGGACAGGCCGGAACTGAAGCTTTCTTT
cdr3_aa: CASSLSGQAGTEAFF

clone_size: -
v_call: TRBV7-6
d_call: -
j_call: TRBJ1-3
cdr3_nt: TGTGCCAGCAGCTTGAATCTGGAGGGGTACTCTGGAAACACCATATATTTT
cdr3_aa: CASSLNLEGYSGNTIYF

clone_size: -
v_call: TRBV25-1
d_call: TRBD1
j_call: TRBJ1-1
cdr3_nt: TGTGCCAGCGGGGGACAGGGAGGGATGAACACTGAAGCTTTCTTT
cdr3_aa: CASGGQGGMNTEAFF

clone_size: -
v_call: TRBV19
d_call: -
j_call: TRBJ2-2
cdr3_nt: TGTGCCACCACGGGAGTTACGCGGACCGGGGAGCTGTTTTTT
cdr3_aa: CATTGVTRTGELFF

clone_size: -
v_call: TRBV5-1
d_call: -
j_call: TRBJ1-2
cdr3_nt: TGCGCCAGCAGCTTGGCCAGGGATGATGGCTACACCTTC
cdr3_aa: CASSLARDDGYTF

clone_size: few
v_call: TRBV7-9
d_call: -
j_call: TRBJ1-1
cdr3_nt: TGTGCCAGCAGCTACAGGGCAGAAGCTTTCTTT
cdr3_aa: CASSYRAEAFF

clone_size: few
v_call: TRBV10-3
d_call: TRBD2
j_call: TRBJ2-3
cdr3_nt: TGTGCCATCAGTGAGGGGACTAGAAGCACAGATACGCAGTATTTT
cdr3_aa: CAISEGTRSTDTQYF

clone_size: -
v_call: TRBV10-3
d_call: -
j_call: TRBJ1-1
cdr3_nt: TGTGCCATCAGTGAATCGTGGAACACTGAAGCTTTCTTT
cdr3_aa: CAISESWNTEAFF

clone_size: -
v_call: TRBV4-1
d_call: -
j_call: TRBJ2-7
cdr3_nt: TGCGCCAGCAGCCAAGAAATCAGGGACGAGCAGTACTTC
cdr3_aa: CASSQEIRDEQYF

clone_size: -
v_call: TRBV20-1
d_call: TRBD2
j_call: TRBJ2-1
cdr3_nt: TGCACAGTTCGAACGGGGGGTGAGCAGTTCTTC
cdr3_aa: CTVRTGGEQFF

clone_size: few
v_call: TRBV11-2
d_call: -
j_call: TRBJ2-1
cdr3_nt: TGTGCCAGCATCGAGGACTCTCAATTCTCCTACAATGAGCAGTTCTTC
cdr3_aa: CASIEDSQFSYNEQFF

clone_size: -
v_call: TRBV5-1
d_call: TRBD2
j_call: TRBJ2-3
cdr3_nt: TGCGCCAGCAGCCCGACTAGCGGGACAGATACGCAGTATTTT
cdr3_aa: CASSPTSGTDTQYF

clone_size: -
v_call: TRBV11-3
d_call: TRBD1
j_call: TRBJ2-1
cdr3_nt: TGTGCCAGCAGCTTAGGGGACAGGGGGCAATGGGGCAATGAGCAGTTCTTC
cdr3_aa: CASSLGDRGQWGNEQFF

clone_size: once
v_call: TRBV30
d_call: TRBD1
j_call: TRBJ2-5
cdr3_nt: TGTGCCTGGAGTGTTTACAGGGGACAAGAGACCCAGTACTTC
cdr3_aa: CAWSVYRGQETQYF

clone_size: -
v_call: TRBV6-4
d_call: TRBD2
j_call: TRBJ2-7
cdr3_nt: TGTGCCAGCAGTGCGACTGGCGGGGGGGCCAACGAGCAGTACTTC
cdr3_aa: CASSATGGGANEQYF

clone_size: -
v_call: TRBV4-1
d_call: -
j_call: TRBJ1-5
cdr3_nt: TGCGCCAGCAGCCAAGATTTTGCGGGGGGCGATCAGCCCCAGCATTTT
cdr3_aa: CASSQDFAGGDQPQHF

clone_size: -
v_call: TRBV27
d_call: -
j_call: TRBJ1-1
cdr3_nt: TGTGCCAGCATGCCCGCCCGATGGGAGAGCACTGAAGCTTTCTTT
cdr3_aa: CASMPARWESTEAFF

clone_size: -
v_call: TRBV10-3
d_call: TRBD2
j_call: TRBJ2-1
cdr3_nt: TGTGCCATCAGTGAGTGGAATAGCGGGACCGGCTACAATGAGCAGTTCTTC
cdr3_aa: CAISEWNSGTGYNEQFF

clone_size: few
v_call: TRBV19
d_call: -
j_call: TRBJ2-7
cdr3_nt: TGTGCCAGTAGTGGGCAGGGCCTTTCCTACGAGCAGTACTTC
cdr3_aa: CASSGQGLSYEQYF

clone_size: -
v_call: TRBV28
d_call: -
j_call: TRBJ2-6
cdr3_nt: TGTGCCAGCAGCCCGTTCCGGGTCGCTAGCTCTGGGGCCAACGTCCTGACTTTC
cdr3_aa: CASSPFRVASSGANVLTF